This T cell receptor (beta chain) was profiled in a study of T cell repertoires in cytomegalovirus infection. Turning to the study itself: Shared public TCR beta signatures pointed to both CMV infection and a matching HLA type. Study-level points and caveats: Carriage of CMV together with the relevant HLA was identifiable through cumulative public TCR beta family frequency. The ex vivo response showed dominance by HLA-C-restricted CMV-specific TCR beta clonotypes.

Germline V lookup: CDR1 SGHTA, CDR2 FQGNSA. The CDR3 runs to 16 residues. Trimming removed 1 base from V and 4 bases from J; junction bases left unmatched: 6. TCRdb re-derived calls from the reads in MiXCR, one entry per CDR3 protein. This sample carries about 310,000 distinct CDR3 sequences, 17% of them seen once, and the ten largest clones take around 12%. About this clonotype: Its antigen is still unknown.

The clonotype originates from a human donor in good health (CMV status not recorded). Some clones in this sample may be carry-over from other donors' samples. The chain employs TRBV7-2 and TRBJ2-1; 8 bases are shared with TRBD2. Sequenced input: PBMCs. The CDR3 loop reads CASSLDGGGRYNEQFF. CDR3 sequence (DNA): TGTGCCAGCAGCTTAGATGGCGGGGGGAGATACAATGAGCAGTTCTTC.